Below are 6 T cell receptor beta chains sequenced from a single sample in a study of control samples from healthy donors and cancer patients. Method: immunoSEQ multiplex PCR; TCRdb's copy keeps in-frame clones and lacks some. The table shows about 410,000 clones, with 80% to 95% occurring only once. Sequenced sample: PBMCs. The origin of the receptors is a man aged 40-49 years with head and neck cancer.

This clone turned up a few times. CDR3 protein: CASRGTANSPLHF. The CDR3 DNA is TGTGCCAGCAGGGGGACAGCTAATTCACCCCTCCACTTT. The chain is built from TRBV12-3 or TRBV12-4 and TRBJ1-6; the match to TRBD1 covers 7 bases. CDR3 length: 13 residues. Germline trimming cut 6 bases from V and 6 bases from J; bases unmatched to any gene: 2.

CDR3 bases: TGTGCCAGCAGCTCCGAAGGATACGAGCAGTACTTC. This translates into CASSSEGYEQYF. The chain carries TRBV3-1 (or the pseudogene TRBV3-2) and TRBJ2-7; the D is unclear. The ends were cut back, 5 bases at V and 4 bases at J, with 9 bases in the middle. The germline CDR1 and CDR2 sequences are LGHDT and YNNKEL (reference sequence). The CDR3 loop spans 12 amino acids.

This sequence joins TRBV3-1 (or the pseudogene TRBV3-2) and TRBJ2-3, with 8 bases fitting TRBD2. The CDR3 sequence is 16 residues long. The germline V gene encodes CDR1 LGHDT and CDR2 YNNKEL (reference sequence). Unmatched junction bases numbered 7, after V lost 4 bases and J lost 1 base. Written as DNA, the CDR3 is TGTGCCAGCAGCCGATTAGCGGGACATGGCACAGATACGCAGTATTTT. It translates to CASSRLAGHGTDTQYF.

The chain links TRBV28 to TRBJ2-7; 7 nucleotides agree with TRBD2. The CDR3 runs 13 residues. The V segment lost 6 bases and the J segment 3 bases; nucleotides outside the gene matches: 5. Germline V gene sequence: CDR1 MDHEN, CDR2 SYDVKM. The CDR3 bases are TGTGCCAGCAGACCAGGGACTATCTACGAGCAGTACTTC. Translating it yields CASRPGTIYEQYF.

CDR3: CASSELEGEGSGELFF. The CDR3 region has the DNA TGTGCCAGCAGTGAACTCGAAGGGGAGGGCTCCGGGGAGCTGTTTTTT. This chain uses TRBV6-1 with TRBJ2-2, with 7 nucleotides matching TRBD2. The junction had 9 bases not matched to a gene; V was cut back by 2 bases and J by 6 bases. The CDR3 extends over 16 amino acids. Germline V CDR1 and CDR2: MNHNS, SASEGT.

The gene calls are TRBV18 and TRBJ1-5; D call uncertain. The ends were cut back, 2 bases at V and 0 bases at J, with 11 bases in the middle. This CDR3 contains 16 residues. Germline assignment: CDR1 KGHSH and CDR2 LQKENI. The DNA for the CDR3 is TGTGCCAGCTCACCAGCGACGGGCGATAGCAATCAGCCCCAGCATTTT. Protein: CASSPATGDSNQPQHF.